The clone carrying this T cell receptor (beta chain) was seen only a few times. Trimming removed 2 bases from V and 6 bases from J, with 13 bases in between. Germline CDR1 and CDR2: KGHSY and FQNENV. The CDR3 consists of 15 residues. This specimen belongs to a study of T cell changes during pregnancy in multiple sclerosis. Using immunoSEQ multiplex PCR, the repertoire was profiled, and TCRdb retains in-frame clones only, with some absent. The table lists 85,000 to 90,000 clones, around 90% of them singletons. The rearrangement joins TRBV16 to TRBJ2-2, with a tentative D call TRBD2 (6 bases). Sequencing used peripheral blood, obtained in the first trimester of pregnancy. The origin of this receptor is a female donor in good health, enrolled as a control in a pregnancy study. In nucleotides, the CDR3 is TGTGCCAGCAGCCAACAGGCAGGGAGGCCCGGGGAGCTGTTTTTT. The encoded protein is CASSQQAGRPGELFF. Using reference TRBV16 and TRBJ2-2 for the parts outside the CDR3, the full variable domain is GEEVAQTPKHLVRGEGQKAKLYCAPIKGHSYVFWYQQVLKNEFKFLISFQNENVFDETGMPKERFSAKCLPNSPCSLEIQATKLEDSAVYFCASSQQAGRPGELFFGEGSRLTVL.